These 30 T cell receptor beta chains originate from one sample sequenced in a study of T cell repertoires in cytomegalovirus infection. Their target antigens are unknown. TCRdb analysed the reads with MiXCR anew, one entry per CDR3 protein. The sample has roughly 80,000 distinct CDR3 sequences, around 25% seen once. The input for sequencing was CD8+ T cells from cultured PBMCs, taken from culture after CMV antigen stimulation. The receptors shown here come from a human donor in good health (CMV status not recorded). Some clones in this sample may be carry-over from other donors' samples.

The rearrangement links TRBV20-1 to TRBJ1-1; D ambiguous. The V and J ends lost 1 base and 0 bases respectively, with 9 bases between them. Per germline, CDR1 DFQATT and CDR2 SNEGSKA (reference sequence). CDR3 size: 14 residues. CDR3 sequence (DNA): TGCAGTGCTAGAGTCCCGTGGGTGAACACTGAAGCTTTCTTT. Amino acid sequence: CSARVPWVNTEAFF.

This clonotype was counted between two and nine times. This sequence joins TRBV28 and TRBJ1-1; D gene unclear. Germline CDR1 reads MDHEN; CDR2 reads SYDVKM. The CDR3 has 13 amino acids. V lost 2 bases, J lost 5 bases, and 9 bases lay in between. The CDR3 bases are TGTGCCAGCAGTTTAAAGGTTAGGACTGAAGCTTTCTTT. Translation: CASSLKVRTEAFF.

This clonotype was counted only a few times. The chain recombines TRBV19 with TRBJ1-5, with D perhaps matching TRBD1 (5 bases). This CDR3 is built from 15 residues. The germline V gene has CDR1 LNHDA and CDR2 SQIVND (reference sequence). Between the trimmed V and J ends, which lost 7 bases and 1 base, there was a span of 14 bases. The CDR3 spells CASTPPGPSNQPQHF. DNA for the CDR3: TGTGCCAGTACCCCACCGGGACCAAGCAATCAGCCCCAGCATTTT.

The chain recombines TRBV9 with TRBJ2-1; 12 bases are a match to TRBD2. V lost 0 bases and J lost 10; bases outside the gene matches: 2. CDR3 length equals 14 residues. Germline CDR1 reads SGDLS; CDR2 reads YYNGEE. CDR3 nucleotides: TGTGCCAGCAGCGTAGGACTAGCGGGAGTCGAGCAGTTCTTC. Its translation is CASSVGLAGVEQFF.

The J gene is TRBJ2-1, the V gene TRBV14; D is tentatively TRBD1 or TRBD2 (7 bases each). V shed 6 bases and J shed 4 bases, with 19 bases lying between them. The CDR3 contains 16 residues. Looked up from germline, CDR1 is SGHDN and CDR2 is FVKESK. This CDR3 is CASSFIQGGEYNEQFF. In DNA form, the CDR3 reads TGTGCCAGCAGTTTTATCCAGGGGGGGGAATACAATGAGCAGTTCTTC. Filled out from reference TRBV14 and TRBJ2-1, the complete variable domain reads EAGVTQFPSHSVIEKGQTVTLRCDPISGHDNLYWYRRVMGKEIKFLLHFVKESKQDESGMPNNRFLAERTGGTYSTLKVQPAELEDSGVYFCASSFIQGGEYNEQFFGPGTRLTVL.

This clonotype was observed a single time. The genes are TRBV5-4 and TRBJ2-1; D assignment may be TRBD1 or TRBD2 (6 bases each). This CDR3 has 17 amino acids. Trimming removed 1 base at V and 7 bases at J, with 21 bases between. Germline V gene sequence: CDR1 SGHNT, CDR2 YYREEE (reference sequence). CDR3: CASSLTQILQGGNEQFF. CDR3 coding DNA: TGTGCCAGCAGCTTGACCCAAATATTACAGGGAGGAAATGAGCAGTTCTTC. Full variable domain (remainder filled in from reference TRBV5-4 and TRBJ2-1): ETGVTQSPTHLIKTRGQQVTLRCSSQSGHNTVSWYQQALGQGPQFIFQYYREEENGRGNFPPRFSGLQFPNYSSELNVNALELDDSALYLCASSLTQILQGGNEQFFGPGTRLTVL.

The table lists this clonotype with many counts. This chain connects TRBV7-2 to TRBJ2-7; either TRBD1 or TRBD2 may supply D (6 bases each). Germline V gene sequence: CDR1 SGHTA, CDR2 FQGNSA. Trimming removed 3 bases at V and 4 bases at J, with 13 bases between. This CDR3 is 14 amino acids long. The DNA of the CDR3 is TGTGCCAGCAGCTTGGGCAGGGGAGGATACGAGCAGTACTTC. Protein: CASSLGRGGYEQYF. Filled out from reference TRBV7-2 and TRBJ2-7, the complete variable domain reads GAGVSQSPSNKVTEKGKDVELRCDPISGHTALYWYRQSLGQGLEFLIYFQGNSAPDKSGLPSDRFSAERTGGSVSTLTIQRTQQEDSAVYLCASSLGRGGYEQYFGPGTRLTVT.

This clonotype has ten or more counts. The chain couples TRBV11-2 to TRBJ2-7; 12 positions match TRBD1. The germline V gene has CDR1 SGHAT and CDR2 FQNNGV. With V trimmed by 5 bases and J by 4 bases, 18 bases remained unmatched. This CDR3 has 19 residues. DNA of the CDR3: TGTGCCAGCAGCACTCGGGACAGGGGGCAAGCGGGAGCTATATACGAGCAGTACTTC. It is translated as CASSTRDRGQAGAIYEQYF.

This clonotype appeared many times. The rearrangement links TRBV3-1 to TRBJ2-4; the D is unclear. Trimming left V 1 base short and J 7 bases short, with 5 bases between. CDR1 LGHDT and CDR2 YNNKEL come from the germline V gene (reference sequence). This CDR3 region has 12 residues. The CDR3 DNA reads as TGTGCCAGCAGCCAAGTGGGGAACATTCAGTACTTC. This sequence encodes CASSQVGNIQYF.

About this clonotype: This may be a read error, as it is one base from a much larger clone. The J gene is TRBJ1-2, the V gene TRBV6-6; D is possibly TRBD1 (6 bases). CDR1 MNHNY and CDR2 SVGAGI come from the germline V gene (reference sequence). Trimming left V 6 bases short and J 1 base short, with 18 bases between. The CDR3 runs 16 residues. This chain's CDR3 is CASRYVSGTLNYGYTF. DNA of the CDR3: TGTGCCAGCAGATACGTCTCCGGGACACTTAACTATGGCTACACCTTC.

This clonotype was counted a few times. The CDR3 nucleotides read TGTGCCACCAGCGGTGGGCAGCGGGGGGGCCGAGGAAACGAGCAGTACTTC. Its protein is CATSGGQRGGRGNEQYF. The chain is built from TRBV15 and TRBJ2-7; 10 bases are shared with TRBD2. The CDR3 has 17 amino acids. V was clipped by 5 bases and J by 5 bases; unmatched bases: 15. Germline V gene sequence: CDR1 LNHNV, CDR2 YYDKDF (reference sequence).

This clonotype has a count of ten or more. The chain is built from TRBV7-3 and TRBJ2-7; tentative D call: TRBD1 (6 bases). Germline loops: CDR1 SGHTA, CDR2 FQGTGA. CDR3 size: 15 residues. The V end was cut by 7 bases, the J end by 1 base, with 17 bases between. Here the CDR3 reads CASTPLLGASYEQYF. The DNA for the CDR3 is TGTGCCAGCACCCCGTTACTGGGGGCATCCTACGAGCAGTACTTC. Based on the CDR3 plus reference TRBV7-3 and TRBJ2-7, the full variable domain is GAGVSQTPSNKVTEKGKYVELRCDPISGHTALYWYRQSLGQGPEFLIYFQGTGAADDSGLPNDRFFAVRPEGSVSTLKIQRTERGDSAVYLCASTPLLGASYEQYFGPGTRLTVT.

This clonotype was seen more than once but under ten times. The V and J genes are TRBV19 and TRBJ1-5; 11 nucleotides match TRBD1. The ends lost 3 bases at V and 5 bases at J; junction bases unmatched: 6. This CDR3 is 16 amino acids long. Germline values: CDR1 LNHDA, CDR2 SQIVND (reference sequence). Here the CDR3 reads CASSIGTGGGHQPQHF. As DNA, the CDR3 is TGTGCCAGTAGTATCGGGACAGGGGGAGGGCATCAGCCCCAGCATTTT.

This clonotype was seen a handful of times. This chain uses TRBV20-1 with TRBJ1-3, with a possible D match to TRBD1 (6 bases). Germline V gene sequence: CDR1 DFQATT, CDR2 SNEGSKA (reference sequence). The CDR3 consists of 18 residues. V lost 1 base, J lost 0 bases, and 19 bases lay in between. The CDR3 DNA sequence: TGCAGTGCTAGAGGGGGAGACCAGGGACACCACTCTGGAAACACCATATATTTT. Translation gives CSARGGDQGHHSGNTIYF.

Many counts were recorded for this clonotype. The V call is TRBV7-2, the J call TRBJ2-7, with D possibly being TRBD1 (6 bases). This CDR3 comprises 15 residues. Looked up from germline, CDR1 is SGHTA and CDR2 is FQGNSA. The V and J ends lost 5 bases and 9 bases respectively, with 23 bases between them. In nucleotides, the CDR3 is TGTGCCAGCAGCACCCCGACCCTAGGGGGAATCACGCAGTACTTC. Translation: CASSTPTLGGITQYF. Full variable domain (remainder filled in from reference TRBV7-2 and TRBJ2-7): GAGVSQSPSNKVTEKGKDVELRCDPISGHTALYWYRQSLGQGLEFLIYFQGNSAPDKSGLPSDRFSAERTGGSVSTLTIQRTQQEDSAVYLCASSTPTLGGITQYFGPGTRLTVT.

This clonotype appeared a few times. The rearrangement uses TRBV2 and TRBJ2-1; 8 nucleotides match TRBD1. Germline assignment: CDR1 SNHLY and CDR2 FYNNEI. This CDR3 contains 14 residues. Trimming removed 8 bases from V and 3 bases from J; junction bases left unmatched: 6. The CDR3 reads CASETGANYNEQFF. DNA for the CDR3: TGTGCCAGCGAGACAGGGGCTAACTACAATGAGCAGTTCTTC.

Here the CDR3 reads CASSQDGRPNTEAFF. The CDR3 nucleotides read TGCGCCAGCAGCCAAGATGGGCGGCCGAACACTGAAGCTTTCTTT. The rearrangement joins TRBV4-1 to TRBJ1-1; unclear D gene. From germline, CDR1 is MGHRA and CDR2 YSYEKL. Trimming left V 0 bases short and J 1 base short, with 9 bases between. There are 15 residues in the CDR3.

The table lists this clonotype with a few counts. The chain links TRBV19 to TRBJ2-5; D call uncertain. CDR1 is LNHDA, CDR2 SQIVND, per germline (reference sequence). The CDR3 spans 13 residues. V was trimmed by 1 base and J by 7 bases, leaving 10 bases between them. In DNA, the CDR3 is TGTGCCAGTAGTATAGTGGAGCGAGGGACCCAGTACTTC. It encodes CASSIVERGTQYF.

This clonotype has a count of ten or more. The genes are TRBV7-6 and TRBJ2-1, with D possibly called TRBD1 or TRBD2 (5 bases each). This CDR3 spans 18 amino acids. V was pared by 3 bases and J by 0 bases, with 18 bases between. Germline values: CDR1 SGHVS, CDR2 FNYEAQ. The CDR3: CASSFLGFGASSYNEQFF. CDR3 bases: TGTGCCAGCAGCTTCCTCGGGTTCGGGGCCAGCTCCTACAATGAGCAGTTCTTC.

This clonotype has only a few counts. This chain joins TRBV19 and TRBJ1-2, with TRBD1 identical over 9 bases. Germline loops: CDR1 LNHDA, CDR2 SQIVND (reference sequence). J was trimmed by 3 bases and V by 6 bases; bases with no gene match: 5. The CDR3 sequence is 14 residues long. CDR3 protein: CASSIQGADYGYTF. Written as DNA, the CDR3 is TGTGCCAGTAGCATACAGGGGGCGGACTATGGCTACACCTTC.

This clonotype came up once. CDR3 amino acids: CASSLKGLAGDYEQYF. The CDR3 nucleotides read TGTGCCAGCAGCTTAAAGGGGCTAGCGGGGGATTACGAGCAGTACTTC. This chain joins TRBV7-6 and TRBJ2-7; 10 nucleotides line up with TRBD2. The V gene end was trimmed by 2 bases and the J gene end by 4 bases; junction bases not matched to a gene: 8. This CDR3 is built from 16 residues. The V gene's germline CDR1 is SGHVS and CDR2 FNYEAQ.

The J gene is TRBJ2-7, the V gene TRBV12-3 or TRBV12-4, with 9 positions matching TRBD2. V lost 7 bases and J lost 2; bases outside the gene matches: 9. The CDR3 sequence is 15 residues long. The CDR3 nucleotides are TGTGCCAGCACCTGGAGCGGGGGGACGGCCTACGAGCAGTACTTC. It is translated as CASTWSGGTAYEQYF.

The chain links TRBV27 to TRBJ2-7; 8 bases map to TRBD1. CDR3 length: 15 amino acids. After removal of 4 bases from V and 0 bases from J, the junction contained 5 bases not matched to a gene. From germline, CDR1 is MNHEY and CDR2 SMNVEV (reference sequence). The CDR3 region is CASSSPQGASYEQYF. CDR3 nucleotides: TGTGCCAGCAGTTCACCTCAGGGGGCCTCCTACGAGCAGTACTTC.

This chain uses TRBV19 with TRBJ1-3; no reliable D call. The germline CDR1 and CDR2 sequences are LNHDA and SQIVND (reference sequence). This CDR3 has 16 amino acids. Trimming stripped 2 bases from V and 0 bases from J, with 11 bases between. CDR3 amino acids: CASSISGWSSGNTIYF. CDR3 sequence (DNA): TGTGCCAGTAGTATAAGTGGCTGGTCCTCTGGAAACACCATATATTTT.

This clonotype was observed many times. This chain links TRBV29-1 with TRBJ2-7; D perhaps matches TRBD2 (6 bases). Germline lookup yields CDR1 SQVTM and CDR2 ANQGSEA. Trimming removed 6 bases from V and 5 bases from J, with 20 bases in between. The CDR3 is 14 residues long. The CDR3 nucleotides are TGCAGCGTAAAAGGAGGGGTTCACCTCGACGAGCAGTACTTC. Translation: CSVKGGVHLDEQYF.

A few counts support this clonotype. The V gene is TRBV4-3, the J gene TRBJ2-1; maybe TRBD2 (6 bases). The V end was cut by 1 base, the J end by 6 bases, with 10 bases between. Germline assignment: CDR1 LGHNA and CDR2 YSLEER. This CDR3 is 14 amino acids long. The CDR3 sequence is CASSQVDSGNEQFF. In nucleotides, the CDR3 is TGCGCCAGCAGCCAAGTGGATAGCGGCAATGAGCAGTTCTTC.

Ten or more counts support this clonotype. The gene calls are TRBV12-3 or TRBV12-4 and TRBJ2-5; 10 bases agree with TRBD2. V trimming: 5 bases; J trimming: 5 bases; junction bases outside the gene matches: 11. The CDR3 has 16 amino acids. The CDR3 loop is CASSQGIAGGGETQYF. CDR3 sequence (DNA): TGTGCCAGCAGTCAGGGAATAGCGGGAGGTGGGGAGACCCAGTACTTC.

The chain uses TRBV7-2 and TRBJ1-2; D may be TRBD1 (5 bases). Trimming took 4 bases from V and 2 from J, leaving 14 bases between them. Germline assignment: CDR1 SGHTA and CDR2 FQGNSA. There are 15 residues in the CDR3. Here the CDR3 DNA reads TGTGCCAGCAGCTCCAAGACAGATATCAACTATGGCTACACCTTC. This translates into CASSSKTDINYGYTF.

The chain has TRBV9 and TRBJ2-1; unclear D gene. V was pared by 6 bases and J by 4 bases, with 11 bases between. This CDR3 has 13 residues. From germline, CDR1 is SGDLS and CDR2 YYNGEE. The CDR3 DNA reads TGTGCCAGCAACCGGGCAAGTTACAATGAGCAGTTCTTC. It encodes CASNRASYNEQFF.

V and J are TRBV28 and TRBJ2-3; no clear D. Trimming removed 5 bases from V and 2 bases from J, with 17 bases in between. Germline V lookup: CDR1 MDHEN, CDR2 SYDVKM. CDR3 length: 16 residues. The CDR3 region is CASSTPPGRYTDTQYF. The CDR3 coding sequence is TGTGCCAGCAGTACCCCCCCCGGACGGTACACAGATACGCAGTATTTT.